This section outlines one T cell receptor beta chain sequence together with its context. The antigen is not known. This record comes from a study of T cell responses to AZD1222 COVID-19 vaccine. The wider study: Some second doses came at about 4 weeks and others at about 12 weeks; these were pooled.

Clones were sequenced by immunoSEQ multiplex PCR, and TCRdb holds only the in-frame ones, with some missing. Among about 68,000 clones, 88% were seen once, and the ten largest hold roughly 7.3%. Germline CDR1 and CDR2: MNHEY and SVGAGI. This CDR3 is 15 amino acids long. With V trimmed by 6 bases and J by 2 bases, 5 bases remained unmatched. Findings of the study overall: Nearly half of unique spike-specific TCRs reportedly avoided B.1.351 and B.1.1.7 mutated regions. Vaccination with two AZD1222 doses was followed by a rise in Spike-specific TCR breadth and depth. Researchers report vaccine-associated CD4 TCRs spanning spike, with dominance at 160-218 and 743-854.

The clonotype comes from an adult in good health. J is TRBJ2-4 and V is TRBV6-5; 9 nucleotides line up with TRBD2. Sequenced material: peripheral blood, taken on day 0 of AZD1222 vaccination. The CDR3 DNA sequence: TGTGCCAGCAGCGATAGCGGGAGTTCCAAAAACATTCAGTACTTC. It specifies CASSDSGSSKNIQYF.